This T cell receptor (beta chain) was identified in a study of identical twins. Note on this clonotype: The antigen is unknown.

Findings of the study overall: There was more out-of-frame TCR alpha sharing in monozygotic twins than models estimated. Excess sharing between twins was weaker in beta out-of-frame sequences. Out-of-frame alpha sequences that twins shared showed excess low generation probability.

V was trimmed by 3 bases and J by 2 bases, leaving 6 bases between them. CDR1 DFQATT and CDR2 SNEGSKA come from the germline V gene (reference sequence). CDR3 length: 12 residues. TCRdb analysed the 5' RACE reads with MiXCR anew, one entry per CDR3 protein. In the table there are about 450,000 distinct CDR3 sequences, less than 20% of which are singletons. Sequencing used naive T cells sorted from blood. The TCR sequence derives from a man in his fifties or sixties in good health. The chain is built from TRBV20-1 and TRBJ2-3; D is unclear. The CDR3 spells CSARFYTDTQYF. The CDR3 nucleotides read TGCAGTGCTAGGTTCTACACAGATACGCAGTATTTT.